This note documents a single T cell receptor (beta chain) sequence. Many counts were recorded for this clonotype. What antigen it recognizes has not been identified. One base away there is no much larger clone; base qualities are not given. TCR alpha and beta CDR3 regions were amplified with the iRepertoire nested amplicon-rescue multiplex PCR (arm-PCR) platform from RNA. For one-step reverse transcription and amplification, roughly 100-450 ng of tissue mRNA or PBMC total RNA was used as input. Following bead purification, Illumina adapters were added by a secondary multiplex PCR, and libraries between 200 and 400 bp were gel-purified. Libraries carried internal 6-nucleotide barcodes used for demultiplexing. The libraries were sequenced on an Illumina MiSeq using 2x220 or 2x250 nucleotide paired-end reads. The study's own analysis went as follows. Paired reads were merged using FLASH 1.2.11 and were aligned to the GRCh37 human genome using BWA-MEM, after which TRA and TRB reads were extracted. An IMGT-derived reference of cassette sequences and CDR3 motifs, with pseudogenes included, was used for V and J assignment. Reads were translated in three frames, and productive CDR3s were defined as those with a C...FGXG motif and no stop codons. A clonotype was defined as a unique combination of a V-J cassette pair and a CDR3 amino acid sequence. Reads were filtered by Hamming distance, with the threshold set by the sequence error rate of each sample in mapped regions. TCRdb reworked the public reads: Q25 trimming with fastp, MiXCR clone assembly, productive beta chains retained. Every distinct CDR3 protein forms one entry, paired with its most common genes and DNA. The authors' filters were not applied to this entry. The sample has 95,000 to 110,000 distinct CDR3 sequences on record, about 30% of them singletons. The ten top clones hold roughly 46% of the sample.

The germline V gene (reference sequence) sets CDR1 to DFQATT and CDR2 to SNEGSKA. V sheds 5 bases and J sheds 6 bases, leaving 17 bases between their ends. Taken from cysteine to phenylalanine, the CDR3 has 14 residues. Only the CDR3 portion is preserved as DNA: 42 bases, with reading frame beginning at the first base. The sample comes from a study of glioma-infiltrating T cells (dated by TCRdb to the mid-2010s). Describing the broader study: Sequencing of TCR alpha- and beta-chain repertoires was performed on glioma tissue, on non-neoplastic brain tissue, and on matched peripheral blood mononuclear cells. To measure how far tissue and blood T-cell populations diverged, each tissue-infiltrating repertoire was compared against the peripheral blood repertoire of the same patient. The paired cohort was made up of three low-grade glioma patients, several primary glioblastoma patients and three non-glioma patients who contributed non-neoplastic brain tissue. General study outcomes and caveats: Very few CDR3 sequences were shared between tissue and blood, attributed to high CDR3 diversity and limited sampling. VJ-independent divergence between tissue and blood was found to be below expectation in non-neoplastic patients but above expectation in all gliomas, particularly low-grade gliomas. Group comparisons were based on small numbers of patients: three non-neoplastic, three low-grade glioma and about 8 glioblastoma patients.

Sequenced: glioma tissue, nonneoplastic brain tissue, or PBMCs (not recorded which). This chain is built from TRBV20-1 and TRBJ2-1; TRBD1 is perhaps the D gene, given 6 matching bases. The receptor was isolated from a human donor with low-grade glioma or glioblastoma, undergoing nonglioma brain surgery, or in good health (not recorded which). The nucleotide sequence is TGCAGTGCTTATACTATTGGACAGTCCAATGAGCAGTTCTTC. It translates as CSAYTIGQSNEQFF.